These 2 T cell receptor beta chains were sequenced from one sample in a study of blood T cells in healthy people across ages. Combining a sample-barcoded 5' primer with a J-beta primer mix, a second PCR ran for about 7 to 11 cycles. From the 5' RACE reads, TCRdb called clonotypes with MiXCR, one entry per CDR3 protein. The sample records under 1,000,000 distinct CDR3 sequences, about 42% being singletons. The sample was blood. Receptors were obtained from a man at least 80 years old in good health.

The chain joins TRBV27 to TRBJ1-2; TRBD1 agrees at 7 bases. Per the germline V gene, CDR1 is MNHEY and CDR2 is SMNVEV (reference sequence). CDR3 size: 13 residues. After removal of 3 bases from V and 6 bases from J, the junction contained 4 bases not matched to a gene. CDR3 residues: CASSFRGTNGYTF. The CDR3 region has the DNA TGTGCCAGCAGTTTCAGGGGGACGAATGGCTACACCTTC.

The chain carries TRBV28 and TRBJ2-5; TRBD1 or TRBD2 may be the D gene (6 bases each). Germline CDR1 and CDR2: MDHEN and SYDVKM. This CDR3 spans 14 amino acids. V shed 5 bases and J shed 5 bases, with 15 bases lying between them. In DNA, the CDR3 is TGTGCCAGCAGTCTAACGGGGGCTGGGGAGACCCAGTACTTC. This gives the protein CASSLTGAGETQYF.